This TCR beta chain was recorded in a study of CXCR3-negative and CXCR3-positive naive CD8 T cells. Triplicate sorting captured roughly 300,000 cells each from every CD8+ T cell subset. CDR3 length: 15 residues. Germline assignment: CDR1 DFQATT and CDR2 SNEGSKA (reference sequence). The authors made the TRB cDNA libraries by 5' RACE using UMI labels. TCRdb reprocessed the 5' RACE reads, keeping one entry per CDR3 protein, no DNA. The sample includes 23,000 or so distinct CDR3 sequences. Sequenced input: naive CXCR3- CD8+ T cells from blood. The subset is: CD45RO-CCR7+CD27+CD95- naive CD8+ T cells lacking CXCR3 (TNR3-). This sequence joins TRBV20-1 and TRBJ2-2; TCRdb names TRBD2, which stays unverified in the absence of DNA. The TCR was taken from a human donor in good health. Some clones in this sample may be carry-over from other donors' samples. The CDR3 sequence: CSASPGTSDSGELFF.